A selection of T cell receptor beta chains follows, all from one sample in a study of T cells after yellow fever vaccination. Each CDR3 protein is one row after TCRdb ran MiXCR on the 5' RACE reads. This table holds approximately 120,000 distinct CDR3 sequences, 12% to 15% found once. Sequences were derived from CD8+ T cells sorted from PBMCs, sampled 5 days after the yellow fever booster vaccination. The receptors derive from a man between 18 and 29 years old who received the YFV17D yellow fever vaccine. Both conserved end residues are part of each CDR3. Each record gives: clone size, V gene, J gene, CDR3 protein. Some rows have no size entry. The others give once, few or many, or a class for an expanded clone.

size: -
V: TRBV6-2/TRBV6-3
J: TRBJ2-1
CDR3: CASSYFADEQFF

size: few
V: TRBV4-2
J: TRBJ1-5
CDR3: CASSQDLGRGQPQHF

size: few
V: TRBV11-2
J: TRBJ2-7
CDR3: CASRIPGAGGTDEQYF

size: few
V: TRBV25-1
J: TRBJ1-5
CDR3: CASRGTGGQPQHF

size: few
V: TRBV7-9
J: TRBJ1-2
CDR3: CASSWRTGFGYTF

size: few
V: TRBV6-6
J: TRBJ2-1
CDR3: CASSLGGGGNEQFF

size: -
V: TRBV27
J: TRBJ1-1
CDR3: CASSPQGIITEAFF

size: -
V: TRBV4-3
J: TRBJ1-4
CDR3: CASSQGGTATNEKLFF

size: -
V: TRBV10-2
J: TRBJ2-7
CDR3: CASSEWDYEQYF

size: -
V: TRBV12-3/TRBV12-4
J: TRBJ2-5
CDR3: CASSLAARVRIQETQYF

size: few
V: TRBV6-5
J: TRBJ2-1
CDR3: CASSYSFRGEQFF

size: many
V: TRBV7-7
J: TRBJ2-5
CDR3: CASSPTSTGETQYF

size: few
V: TRBV29-1
J: TRBJ2-2
CDR3: CSVEDTDTGELFF

size: few
V: TRBV4-1
J: TRBJ1-1
CDR3: CASSQSGDTEAFF

size: few
V: TRBV27
J: TRBJ2-1
CDR3: CASREWGNEQFF

size: many
V: TRBV9
J: TRBJ2-1
CDR3: CASSPSTSNEQFF

size: -
V: TRBV7-9
J: TRBJ2-4
CDR3: CASSPVKNIQYF

size: once
V: TRBV7-6
J: TRBJ2-3
CDR3: CASSLTGYPDTQYF

size: few
V: TRBV6-2/TRBV6-3
J: TRBJ2-1
CDR3: CASSWGPLPNEQFF

size: once
V: TRBV13
J: TRBJ1-1
CDR3: CASSDEGQEPEAFF

size: -
V: TRBV5-1
J: TRBJ2-7
CDR3: CASSLGQQYEQYF

size: -
V: TRBV9
J: TRBJ2-5
CDR3: CASNLAGGPETQYF

size: -
V: TRBV6-1
J: TRBJ1-5
CDR3: CASSEPRQGSQPQHF

size: few
V: TRBV7-9
J: TRBJ2-3
CDR3: CASSYAPWGGTDTQYF

size: -
V: TRBV29-1
J: TRBJ2-1
CDR3: CSTTRTTYNEQFF

size: -
V: TRBV5-1
J: TRBJ1-2
CDR3: CASSLGQGSAGYGYTF

size: -
V: TRBV7-9
J: TRBJ1-2
CDR3: CASSLGSSGAGGYTF

size: few
V: TRBV7-9
J: TRBJ1-2
CDR3: CASSRPGQIYGYTF

size: few
V: TRBV6-2/TRBV6-3
J: TRBJ2-1
CDR3: CASRTGYNEQFF

size: -
V: TRBV5-5
J: TRBJ2-7
CDR3: CASSTGLVEQYF

size: -
V: TRBV4-1
J: TRBJ2-5
CDR3: CASSLQTGAPRETQYF

size: -
V: TRBV4-3
J: TRBJ2-3
CDR3: CASSQVRFQGTDTQYF

size: few
V: TRBV27
J: TRBJ1-6
CDR3: CASSLYLVGSPLHF

size: many
V: TRBV5-1
J: TRBJ2-6
CDR3: CASSLSQGVLSGANVLTF

size: -
V: TRBV6-2/TRBV6-3
J: TRBJ1-5
CDR3: CASSYSQRSNQPQHF

size: once
V: TRBV4-3
J: TRBJ1-4
CDR3: CASGAGRSTNEKLFF

size: -
V: TRBV27
J: TRBJ2-1
CDR3: CASSPRTLGNEQFF

size: many
V: TRBV5-1
J: TRBJ2-7
CDR3: CASSPDRLYEQYF

size: -
V: TRBV29-1
J: TRBJ2-5
CDR3: CSVPRAGETQYF

size: -
V: TRBV9
J: TRBJ1-2
CDR3: CASSVLGYGYTF

size: -
V: TRBV6-1
J: TRBJ1-6
CDR3: CASKGKGGFRNSPLHF

size: few
V: TRBV29-1
J: TRBJ1-1
CDR3: CSVEDSQTEAFF

size: few
V: TRBV2
J: TRBJ2-1
CDR3: CASSQVQGTYNEQFF

size: few
V: TRBV12-3/TRBV12-4
J: TRBJ1-1
CDR3: CASSLLRGEDRMNTEAFF

size: few
V: TRBV27
J: TRBJ2-3
CDR3: CASSSERARTDTQYF

size: few
V: TRBV20-1
J: TRBJ1-2
CDR3: CSAQDHSGYGYTF

size: few
V: TRBV20-1
J: TRBJ2-7
CDR3: CSARDTSGTATYEQYF

size: many
V: TRBV29-1
J: TRBJ1-1
CDR3: CSVARNTEAFF

size: -
V: TRBV20-1
J: TRBJ2-5
CDR3: CSARSSQRSTQYF

size: -
V: TRBV7-9
J: TRBJ2-1
CDR3: CASSLDSGISSYNEQFF

size: -
V: TRBV2
J: TRBJ1-1
CDR3: CASSEADQGPAWNTEAFF

size: -
V: TRBV4-1
J: TRBJ1-2
CDR3: CASSQDQGGMNYGYTF

size: few
V: TRBV7-2
J: TRBJ1-1
CDR3: CASSADTDQPFF

size: few
V: TRBV4-1
J: TRBJ2-5
CDR3: CASSQDPAGGQETQYF

size: -
V: TRBV9
J: TRBJ2-3
CDR3: CASSLSHLQDTQYF

size: -
V: TRBV9
J: TRBJ2-1
CDR3: CASSPEGGGPEQFF